These 22 T cell receptor beta chains share one sample of origin, sequenced in a study of T cells in narcolepsy. Sequenced by immunoSEQ multiplex PCR; TCRdb stores in-frame clones only, minus some. The table lists fewer than 35,000 clones, more than 80% of them singletons. Sequences were obtained from CD45RA- memory CD4+ T cells from PBMCs. The receptors derive from a human donor with narcolepsy.

Notes on this clone: One junction end does not reproduce the germline sequence, and a read error may be involved. The same CDR3 arises from other DNA sequences in this sample as well. This chain joins TRBV19 and TRBJ2-1; possible D gene TRBD2, 6 bases. The CDR3 is made up of 15 amino acids. The germline CDR1 and CDR2 sequences are LNHDA and SQIVND (reference sequence). The CDR3 region is CASSSPGEARDEQFF. CDR3 bases: TGCGCCAGTAGTTCCCCGGGAGAGGCTAGGGATGAGCAGTTCTTC.

This clone showed up just a few times. The V call is TRBV6-1, the J call TRBJ1-1; no definite D call. CDR3 length: 14 amino acids. Trimming shortened V by 3 bases and J by 5 bases, and 13 bases separated the two germline ends. The V gene's germline CDR1 is MNHNS and CDR2 SASEGT. DNA for the CDR3: TGTGCCAGCAGTGATCGGGGTGGGCGGACTGAAGCTTTCTTT. Translating it yields CASSDRGGRTEAFF.

J is TRBJ1-1 and V is TRBV7-6; D uncertain. The CDR3 is 13 amino acids. Germline loops: CDR1 SGHVS, CDR2 FNYEAQ. The V end was cut by 5 bases, the J end by 0 bases, with 7 bases between. The CDR3 DNA is TGTGCCAGCAGCCAGCGGATGAACACTGAAGCTTTCTTT. This translates into CASSQRMNTEAFF.

In this sample, this clone turned up a few times. The chain employs TRBV6-6 and TRBJ1-1, with D possibly matching TRBD1 (6 bases). This CDR3 has 13 residues. The V end was cut by 6 bases, the J end by 1 base, with 9 bases between. Germline lookup yields CDR1 MNHNY and CDR2 SVGAGI (reference sequence). The chain's CDR3 is CASRQTGNTEAFF. The CDR3 DNA follows: TGTGCCAGCAGACAGACAGGGAACACTGAAGCTTTCTTT.

The V call is TRBV30, the J call TRBJ2-6; D is uncertain. The germline V gene encodes CDR1 GTSNPN and CDR2 SVGIG (reference sequence). The CDR3 spans 16 residues. Trimming left V 3 bases short and J 0 bases short, with 12 bases between. CDR3 bases: TGTGCCTGGAGCAATACTCCTTCCTCTGGGGCCAACGTCCTGACTTTC. Translating gives CAWSNTPSSGANVLTF.

The V gene is TRBV19, the J gene TRBJ2-3; D could derive from TRBD1 or TRBD2 (5 bases each). The V gene's germline CDR1 is LNHDA and CDR2 SQIVND (reference sequence). The CDR3 has 12 residues. The V end was cut by 7 bases, the J end by 6 bases, with 11 bases between. The CDR3 loop reads CASNGGADTQYF. The CDR3 bases are TGTGCCAGTAATGGGGGTGCGGATACGCAGTATTTT.

The rearrangement uses TRBV14 and TRBJ2-3, with D unresolved. V was cut by 0 bases and J by 8 bases, with 15 bases left in between. Germline V gene lookup returns CDR1 SGHDN and CDR2 FVKESK. The CDR3 spans 15 residues. The CDR3 reads CASSQDRSKRFTQYF. The DNA of the CDR3 is TGTGCCAGCAGCCAAGATCGATCTAAAAGGTTTACGCAGTATTTT. The full variable domain, in which reference TRBV14 and TRBJ2-3 provide the parts outside the CDR3, is EAGVTQFPSHSVIEKGQTVTLRCDPISGHDNLYWYRRVMGKEIKFLLHFVKESKQDESGMPNNRFLAERTGGTYSTLKVQPAELEDSGVYFCASSQDRSKRFTQYFGPGTRLTVL.

This clone was counted a single time. The rearrangement joins TRBV7-8 to TRBJ1-2; weak D call: TRBD1 (5 bases). V lost 0 bases, J lost 3 bases, and 8 bases lay in between. The CDR3 runs to 14 residues. Germline loops: CDR1 SGHVS, CDR2 FQNEAQ. The CDR3 bases are TGTGCCAGCAGCTTAGCGGGGCTCGACTATGGCTACACCTTC. It translates to CASSLAGLDYGYTF. Full variable domain (rest looked up from reference TRBV7-8 and TRBJ1-2): GAGVSQSPRYKVAKRGQDVALRCDPISGHVSLFWYQQALGQGPEFLTYFQNEAQLDKSGLPSDRFFAERPEGSVSTLKIQRTQQEDSAVYLCASSLAGLDYGYTFGSGTRLTVV.

CDR3 in DNA: TGTGCCAGCTCAGGGGGGGGCTCCTACGAGCAGTACGTC. Amino acid sequence: CASSGGGSYEQYV. The rearrangement joins TRBV18 to TRBJ2-7; 7 bases align to TRBD2. The CDR3 contains 13 residues. V shed 5 bases and J 0 bases; nucleotides not matched to a gene: 1. Germline assignment: CDR1 KGHSH and CDR2 LQKENI.

The J gene is TRBJ2-5, the V gene TRBV7-3; 9 bases line up with TRBD1. The germline gives CDR1 SGHTA, CDR2 FQGTGA. CDR3 length: 15 residues. Losses at the gene ends were 6 bases for V and 5 bases for J; bases not matched to a gene: 10. The CDR3 nucleotides are TGTGCCAGCAGTAGGGGACAGGGCCCAACCGAGACCCAGTACTTC. This sequence encodes CASSRGQGPTETQYF.

The gene calls are TRBV27 and TRBJ1-2; D gene ambiguous. The V end lost 5 bases, the J end lost 4 bases, and 14 bases lay between the germline ends. CDR3 length equals 14 residues. Germline V CDR1 and CDR2: MNHEY, SMNVEV (reference sequence). The CDR3, as DNA: TGTGCCAGCAGTAGGGCAGACACGGTCTATGGCTACACCTTC. Translation: CASSRADTVYGYTF.

This rearrangement joins TRBV4-3 to TRBJ2-5; 9 bases align to TRBD2. Germline CDR1 reads LGHNA; CDR2 reads YSLEER. V was clipped by 1 base and J by 4 bases; unmatched bases: 7. This CDR3 has 16 residues. The CDR3 region is CASSQVAAGGGETQYF. CDR3 DNA sequence: TGCGCCAGCAGCCAAGTGGCCGCGGGGGGGGGAGAGACCCAGTACTTC.

The chain combines TRBV6-6 with TRBJ1-1; D perhaps matches TRBD1 (5 bases). The CDR3 is 15 residues long. Trimming took 2 bases from V and 4 from J, leaving 14 bases between them. Germline values: CDR1 MNHNY, CDR2 SVGAGI (reference sequence). The CDR3, as DNA: TGTGCCAGCAGTTACCAGGGCAGTGGGGGCACTGAAGCTTTCTTT. As protein: CASSYQGSGGTEAFF.

This clone was detected a few times. V and J are TRBV7-2 and TRBJ1-1; D possibly corresponds to TRBD1 (5 bases). Germline-derived CDR1 and CDR2 are SGHTA and FQGNSA. The CDR3 is 12 residues long. Between the trimmed V and J ends, which lost 4 bases and 10 bases, there was a span of 13 bases. The DNA of the CDR3 is TGTGCCAGCAGCTCCGGTTCGAGGGGAGCTTTCTTT. This translates into CASSSGSRGAFF.

CDR3 region: CASSVRGGLTDTQYF. The CDR3 DNA reads as TGTGCCAGCAGCGTCCGAGGGGGGTTGACAGATACGCAGTATTTT. The chain has TRBV9 and TRBJ2-3, with D possibly called TRBD1 or TRBD2 (6 bases each). This CDR3 is built from 15 residues. The V gene's germline CDR1 is SGDLS and CDR2 YYNGEE. V lost 2 bases, J lost 3 bases, and 13 bases lay in between.

The chain combines TRBV6-1 with TRBJ1-4, with 9 bases that match TRBD1. The junction had 5 bases not matched to a gene; V was cut back by 5 bases and J by 7 bases. The CDR3 length is 14 residues. Germline CDR1 MNHNS, CDR2 SASEGT. The CDR3, as DNA: TGTGCCAGCAGTTATCGGACAGGGGCTGAAAAACTGTTTTTT. Its translation: CASSYRTGAEKLFF.

This chain links TRBV18 with TRBJ2-1, with 7 nucleotides matching TRBD2. Germline values: CDR1 KGHSH, CDR2 LQKENI. The CDR3 is made up of 14 amino acids. The ends lost 3 bases at V and 5 bases at J; junction bases unmatched: 4. The CDR3 DNA reads as TGTGCCAGCTCACCGGTACGGGAGGACAATGAGCAGTTCTTC. It is translated as CASSPVREDNEQFF.

The rearrangement links TRBV11-2 to TRBJ1-1; D is undetermined. The germline V gene encodes CDR1 SGHAT and CDR2 FQNNGV. The germline V and J ends were trimmed by 3 bases and 6 bases, with 11 bases remaining between them. The length of the CDR3 is 13 residues. The CDR3 sequence: CASSLTRGSEAFF. CDR3 DNA sequence: TGTGCCAGCAGCTTGACCAGAGGGTCTGAAGCTTTCTTT.

V usage is TRBV30 and J usage is TRBJ1-1; tentative D call: TRBD1 (6 bases). Germline lookup yields CDR1 GTSNPN and CDR2 SVGIG (reference sequence). This CDR3 region has 13 residues. Trimming cost V 4 bases and J 3 bases, with 12 bases left between them. DNA for the CDR3: TGTGCCTGGACGTGGGGGCGGGACACTGAAGCTTTCTTT. This sequence encodes CAWTWGRDTEAFF.

V gene TRBV29-1 combines with J gene TRBJ2-1; D is undetermined. Germline CDR1 SQVTM, CDR2 ANQGSEA. This CDR3 spans 15 amino acids. V was trimmed by 4 bases and J by 8 bases, leaving 21 bases between them. The CDR3 nucleotides are TGCAGCGTTGCAGCCCCAGGTTACGATTCGGATGAGCAGTTCTTC. As protein: CSVAAPGYDSDEQFF.

The gene calls are TRBV11-3 and TRBJ2-7; D unresolved. From germline, CDR1 is SGHNT and CDR2 YENEEA. Trimming cost V 5 bases and J 5 bases, with 16 bases left between them. The CDR3 spans 14 residues. CDR3 residues: CASSPYPLADEQYF. CDR3 coding DNA: TGTGCCAGCAGCCCATACCCCCTCGCCGACGAGCAGTACTTC.

The DNA of the CDR3 is TGTGCCAGTAGTATCCGACTAGCGGCAGATACGCAGTATTTT. Amino acid sequence: CASSIRLAADTQYF. This sequence joins TRBV19 and TRBJ2-3; 9 nucleotides line up with TRBD2. V shed 3 bases and J 4 bases; nucleotides not matched to a gene: 2. CDR1 and CDR2 from the germline V gene are LNHDA and SQIVND (reference sequence). The CDR3 loop spans 14 amino acids.